The 22 T cell receptor beta chains reported below all come from one sample, sequenced in a study of shared clonotypes between healthy human individuals. The protocol was immunoSEQ multiplex PCR, while the TCRdb copy is restricted to in-frame clones and leaves out a portion. The sample has under 1,100,000 clones, around 82% seen once; the top ten hold around 0.61%. Sequencing input: memory CD4+ T cells from PBMCs. Stated subset: CD45RA-negative fraction. These TCRs come from a man between 18 and 35 years old in good health. Some clones in this sample may be carry-over from other donors' samples.

The rearrangement links TRBV5-8 to TRBJ1-1, with TRBD1 matching 8 bases. The CDR3 is 16 amino acids. Germline CDR1 and CDR2: SGHTS and YDEGEE. Losses at the gene ends were 3 bases for V and 5 bases for J; bases not matched to a gene: 12. This CDR3 is CASSSLNRGRQTEAFF. CDR3 bases: TGTGCCAGCAGCTCCCTAAACAGGGGGAGGCAGACTGAAGCTTTCTTT.

This chain joins TRBV9 and TRBJ2-2; the match to TRBD1 covers 10 bases. Germline CDR1 reads SGDLS; CDR2 reads YYNGEE. V trimming: 4 bases; J trimming: 8 bases; junction bases outside the gene matches: 8. This CDR3 is 15 amino acids long. The CDR3 loop reads CASSFAGDRGGELFF. CDR3 DNA: TGTGCCAGCAGCTTCGCTGGGGACAGGGGAGGGGAGCTGTTTTTT.

J is TRBJ2-1 and V is TRBV28, with TRBD2 matching over 10 bases. The CDR3 is made up of 13 amino acids. CDR1 and CDR2 (germline): MDHEN, SYDVKM. V shed 7 bases and J 6 bases; nucleotides not matched to a gene: 3. The CDR3 DNA reads as TGTGCCAGCATGTTAGCGGGAGGCAATGAGCAGTTCTTC. This sequence encodes CASMLAGGNEQFF.

In this sample, this clone turned up a few times. The chain joins TRBV5-4 to TRBJ1-2, with a possible D match to TRBD1 (5 bases). V was cut by 4 bases and J by 2 bases, with 18 bases left in between. Germline CDR1 SGHNT, CDR2 YYREEE (reference sequence). The CDR3 is 16 amino acids. The DNA of the CDR3 is TGTGCCAGCAGCCGACAAGTCCCGGGACCAAACTATGGCTACACCTTC. This encodes CASSRQVPGPNYGYTF.

The V and J genes are TRBV28 and TRBJ1-2, with D uncertain. Germline V gene lookup returns CDR1 MDHEN and CDR2 SYDVKM. This CDR3 spans 16 amino acids. V was pared by 5 bases and J by 1 base, with 17 bases between. The CDR3 sequence is CASSPPPSTDNYGYTF. CDR3 bases: TGTGCCAGCAGTCCCCCTCCCTCTACGGATAACTATGGCTACACCTTC.

The chain is built from TRBV9 and TRBJ2-3; 9 positions match TRBD2. Trimming took 4 bases from V and 2 from J; bases not matched to a gene: 5. There are 15 residues in the CDR3. CDR1 SGDLS and CDR2 YYNGEE come from the germline V gene. CDR3 amino acids: CASSFSGGPTDTQYF. Written as DNA, the CDR3 is TGTGCCAGCAGCTTTAGCGGGGGACCCACAGATACGCAGTATTTT. Based on the CDR3 plus reference TRBV9 and TRBJ2-3, the full variable domain is DSGVTQTPKHLITATGQRVTLRCSPRSGDLSVYWYQQSLDQGLQFLIQYYNGEERAKGNILERFSAQQFPDLHSELNLSSLELGDSALYFCASSFSGGPTDTQYFGPGTRLTVL.

J is TRBJ2-7 and V is TRBV18; D gene ambiguous. CDR3 length equals 16 residues. Germline CDR1 KGHSH, CDR2 LQKENI. The V and J ends lost 3 bases and 5 bases respectively, with 20 bases between them. CDR3 in amino acids: CASSPRPGQLGNEQYF. CDR3 nucleotide sequence: TGTGCCAGCTCACCGCGGCCCGGGCAGCTGGGCAACGAGCAGTACTTC. Full variable domain (rest looked up from reference TRBV18 and TRBJ2-7): NAGVMQNPRHLVRRRGQEARLRCSPMKGHSHVYWYRQLPEEGLKFMVYLQKENIIDESGMPKERFSAEFPKEGPSILRIQQVVRGDSAAYFCASSPRPGQLGNEQYFGPGTRLTVT.

The chain recombines TRBV28 with TRBJ1-5, with D possibly matching TRBD1 (5 bases). The germline CDR1 and CDR2 sequences are MDHEN and SYDVKM. V lost 2 bases and J lost 6, with 14 bases in between. This CDR3 has 15 amino acids. The CDR3 spells CASSLDSSLSQPQHF. The CDR3 DNA reads TGTGCCAGCAGTTTAGACAGCTCCTTATCTCAGCCCCAGCATTTT.

The chain couples TRBV7-9 to TRBJ2-5, with 7 nucleotides matching TRBD2. CDR1 and CDR2 from the germline V gene are SEHNR and FQNEAQ (reference sequence). This CDR3 has 13 amino acids. J was trimmed by 3 bases and V by 2 bases; bases with no gene match: 0. The CDR3 loop is CASSLSGEETQYF. DNA for the CDR3: TGTGCCAGCAGCTTAAGCGGGGAAGAGACCCAGTACTTC. The full variable domain, its missing parts supplied by reference TRBV7-9 and TRBJ2-5, is DTGVSQNPRHKITKRGQNVTFRCDPISEHNRLYWYRQTLGQGPEFLTYFQNEAQLEKSRLLSDRFSAERPKGSFSTLEIQRTEQGDSAMYLCASSLSGEETQYFGPGTRLLVL.

The rearrangement joins TRBV7-3 to TRBJ2-1; no firm D call. This CDR3 contains 13 residues. Germline CDR1 and CDR2: SGHTA and FQGTGA. V shed 3 bases and J shed 9 bases, with 12 bases lying between them. This chain's CDR3 is CASSLGGDIEQFF. The CDR3 nucleotides are TGTGCCAGCAGCTTGGGTGGGGATATTGAGCAGTTCTTC.

The sample holds one count of this clone. This chain connects TRBV5-1 to TRBJ1-2; D perhaps matches TRBD1 (6 bases). Germline CDR1 SGHRS, CDR2 YFSETQ. V was shortened by 4 bases and J by 0 bases, with 10 bases between the two germline ends. CDR3 length: 14 residues. The CDR3 bases are TGCGCCAGCAGCGCGGACAGCACTAACTATGGCTACACCTTC. Its protein is CASSADSTNYGYTF.

The CDR3 DNA is TGTGCCAGCAGGGCTACAGGGGGTGGAACTGAAGCTTTCTTT. Translated, it gives CASRATGGGTEAFF. The V gene is TRBV6-5, the J gene TRBJ1-1; 8 bases line up with TRBD1. In germline, CDR1 is MNHEY, CDR2 SVGAGI. This CDR3 comprises 14 residues. V shed 6 bases and J 5 bases; nucleotides not matched to a gene: 8.

A single count supports this clone. This rearrangement joins TRBV19 to TRBJ1-2; D unclear. This CDR3 region has 10 residues. Trimming left V 11 bases short and J 4 bases short, with 8 bases between. Looked up from germline, CDR1 is LNHDA and CDR2 is SQIVND (reference sequence). The CDR3 sequence is CAGQSYGYTF. For the CDR3, the DNA is TGTGCCGGCCAATCCTATGGCTACACCTTC.

This rearrangement joins TRBV6-1 to TRBJ1-1; no reliable D call. The V end lost 5 bases, the J end lost 1 base, and 14 bases lay between the germline ends. The germline V gene has CDR1 MNHNS and CDR2 SASEGT. CDR3 length equals 15 residues. The CDR3 DNA reads as TGTGCCAGCAGTTGGGTATACACCGCGAACACTGAAGCTTTCTTT. Amino acid sequence: CASSWVYTANTEAFF.

The V and J genes are TRBV5-8 and TRBJ2-7; tentatively, D is TRBD1 or TRBD2 (5 bases each). Germline V gives CDR1 SGHTS, CDR2 YDEGEE. Trimming stripped 4 bases from V and 0 bases from J, with 11 bases between. This CDR3 region has 14 residues. The CDR3 coding sequence is TGTGCCAGCAGCCCCAAGGGGACCTCCTACGAGCAGTACTTC. This translates into CASSPKGTSYEQYF.

V usage is TRBV5-1 and J usage is TRBJ2-1, with a possible D match to TRBD1 (5 bases). Germline V gene data show CDR1 as SGHRS and CDR2 as YFSETQ. The CDR3 extends over 15 amino acids. Trimming pared 4 bases from V and 0 bases from J, leaving 11 bases between. The CDR3 protein is CASSPDSSSYNEQFF. CDR3 nucleotide sequence: TGCGCCAGCAGCCCCGACAGTTCCTCCTACAATGAGCAGTTCTTC.

This chain connects TRBV5-1 to TRBJ2-5; 7 positions match TRBD1. The J segment lost 3 bases and the V segment lost 6 bases, leaving 5 bases of the junction unmatched. Germline V gene sequence: CDR1 SGHRS, CDR2 YFSETQ. The CDR3 has 13 residues. The DNA of the CDR3 is TGCGCCAGCACCGTTCAGGGGGAAGAGACCCAGTACTTC. Its protein product is CASTVQGEETQYF. The full variable domain, with the rest looked up from reference TRBV5-1 and TRBJ2-5, is KAGVTQTPRYLIKTRGQQVTLSCSPISGHRSVSWYQQTPGQGLQFLFEYFSETQRNKGNFPGRFSGRQFSNSRSEMNVSTLELGDSALYLCASTVQGEETQYFGPGTRLLVL.

This chain uses TRBV28 with TRBJ2-3; D not certain. The CDR3 covers 14 residues. Germline assignment: CDR1 MDHEN and CDR2 SYDVKM. The V end was cut by 5 bases, the J end by 1 base, with 10 bases between. CDR3 in amino acids: CASSPPDRTDTQYF. The CDR3 region has the DNA TGTGCCAGCAGTCCCCCTGACCGCACAGATACGCAGTATTTT.

This chain connects TRBV5-1 to TRBJ1-1; D uncertain. Germline assignment: CDR1 SGHRS and CDR2 YFSETQ. CDR3 length: 12 amino acids. The V end lost 5 bases, the J end lost 1 base, and 6 bases lay between the germline ends. The CDR3 nucleotides are TGCGCCAGCAGTCGGCAGAACACTGAAGCTTTCTTT. Protein product: CASSRQNTEAFF.

Worth noting for this clone: A read error may be the cause here, since a much bigger clone is one base away. V gene TRBV5-6 combines with J gene TRBJ2-3; D is undetermined. CDR3 length equals 13 residues. The germline CDR1 and CDR2 sequences are SGHDT and YYEEEE. Trimming shortened V by 2 bases and J by 6 bases, and 10 bases separated the two germline ends. Written as DNA, the CDR3 is TGTGCCAGCAGCTTACTGGGTGCGGATACGCAGTATTTT. Translated: CASSLLGADTQYF.

This chain uses TRBV2 with TRBJ1-4; 11 bases align to TRBD1. V lost 0 bases, J lost 7 bases, and 1 base stayed unmatched. This CDR3 is 15 amino acids long. Germline assignment: CDR1 SNHLY and CDR2 FYNNEI. CDR3 residues: CASSEAGQGGEKLFF. CDR3 nucleotide sequence: TGTGCCAGCAGTGAAGCGGGACAGGGGGGTGAAAAACTGTTTTTT.

Remarks on this clone: Other nucleotide sequences in the sample specify the same CDR3. The chain carries TRBV6-1 and TRBJ1-5; tentatively, D is TRBD1 (6 bases). The CDR3 is 13 amino acids. V gave up 6 bases and J gave up 3 bases, with 9 bases separating them. The V gene's germline CDR1 is MNHNS and CDR2 SASEGT. The CDR3 nucleotides read TGTGCCAGCAGACAGGGAAACAATCAGCCCCAGCATTTT. Residues: CASRQGNNQPQHF.